This record covers a single TCR beta chain. Antigen: not known. The read finishes 3 residues shy of the CDR3 end, and the germline J gene is used to complete it. This table comes from immunoSEQ multiplex PCR, and its TCRdb copy is limited to in-frame clones, with some not included. The sample has roughly 40,000 clones. CDR1 and CDR2 (germline): GTSNPN, SVGIG (reference sequence). This CDR3 comprises 12 residues. These data come from a study of T cells in women clearing cervical HPV infection. General study points: CIN3+ cases had significantly higher TCR repertoire richness than controls, but evenness did not differ.

The rearrangement joins TRBV30 to TRBJ2-3; D is perhaps TRBD1 (6 bases). The sample comprised blood buffy coat. This TCR came from a woman aged 18 to 75 with a cervical HPV16 infection that either progressed to CIN3+ or cleared (not recorded which). The CDR3 DNA, read in part, is TGTGCCTGGGGACAGAGCAATCAGCCG. This encodes CAWGQSNQP. In full, the CDR3 is CAWGQSNQPQYF.